These 8 T cell receptor beta chains were sequenced from one sample in a study of T-cell memory formation after mild COVID-19. From the 5' RACE reads, TCRdb called clonotypes with MiXCR, one entry per CDR3 protein. The table lists 430,000 or so distinct CDR3 sequences, approximately 23% of them singletons. Sequencing was performed on PBMCs or a T cell subset sorted from them (not recorded which). The source of these receptors is an adult woman who had mild COVID-19 (a few samples of this study predate the infection). Cell type and time point are not known.

V is TRBV28 and J is TRBJ2-2, with D perhaps matching TRBD1 (5 bases). This CDR3 contains 15 residues. Trimming left V 3 bases short and J 0 bases short, with 8 bases between. Germline values: CDR1 MDHEN, CDR2 SYDVKM. The DNA for the CDR3 is TGTGCCAGCAGTTTGCCAGGGACGAACACCGGGGAGCTGTTTTTT. It is translated as CASSLPGTNTGELFF.

This clonotype was counted a few times. The chain has TRBV7-2 and TRBJ1-2, with a possible D match to TRBD1 (6 bases). V was pared by 3 bases and J by 0 bases, with 8 bases between. CDR1 and CDR2 (germline): SGHTA, FQGNSA. This CDR3 comprises 14 residues. CDR3 sequence reads: CASSFRTANYGYTF. DNA for the CDR3: TGTGCCAGCAGCTTCCGGACAGCTAACTATGGCTACACCTTC. Full variable domain (rest looked up from reference TRBV7-2 and TRBJ1-2): GAGVSQSPSNKVTEKGKDVELRCDPISGHTALYWYRQSLGQGLEFLIYFQGNSAPDKSGLPSDRFSAERTGGSVSTLTIQRTQQEDSAVYLCASSFRTANYGYTFGSGTRLTVV.

This chain uses TRBV7-9 with TRBJ2-3; D is uncertain. In germline, CDR1 is SEHNR, CDR2 FQNEAQ (reference sequence). Trimming took off 3 bases at V and 0 bases at J, with 7 bases between the two ends. The CDR3 has 14 residues. The CDR3 nucleotides read TGTGCCAGCAGCTTCCCCCCTAGCACAGATACGCAGTATTTT. Its protein is CASSFPPSTDTQYF.

This clonotype appeared a few times. The chain is built from TRBV10-3 and TRBJ2-7; D possibly corresponds to TRBD1 (5 bases). The germline V and J ends were trimmed by 7 bases and 0 bases, with 10 bases remaining between them. Germline V gene lookup returns CDR1 ENHRY and CDR2 SYGVKD. The CDR3 covers 13 residues. The CDR3 is CAIKDSLSYEQYF. Written as DNA, the CDR3 is TGTGCCATCAAAGACAGCCTCTCCTACGAGCAGTACTTC.

The chain links TRBV20-1 to TRBJ2-7; 12 bases match TRBD1. Germline V gene sequence: CDR1 DFQATT, CDR2 SNEGSKA (reference sequence). This CDR3 has 15 amino acids. J gave up 7 bases and V 5 bases, and 12 bases lay outside the gene matches. The CDR3 sequence is CSAPPSGTGGREQYF. CDR3 nucleotides: TGCAGTGCTCCTCCCTCCGGGACAGGGGGCCGGGAGCAGTACTTC.

The V and J genes are TRBV6-6 and TRBJ2-1, with 9 bases that match TRBD2. The germline V gene has CDR1 MNHNY and CDR2 SVGAGI (reference sequence). The CDR3 is 16 amino acids. Trimming cost V 2 bases and J 9 bases; bases outside gene matches: 11. This CDR3 is CASSYASGEFRIEQFF. CDR3 coding DNA: TGTGCCAGCAGTTACGCTAGCGGGGAGTTCAGAATTGAGCAGTTCTTC.

This clonotype was counted between two and nine times. This rearrangement joins TRBV5-1 to TRBJ2-3, with D possibly TRBD1 on 6 matching bases. Trimming took 4 bases from V and 0 from J, leaving 15 bases between them. Per the germline V gene, CDR1 is SGHRS and CDR2 is YFSETQ. The CDR3 is 16 residues long. The CDR3, as DNA: TGCGCCAGCAGCAGGGAGACAGGTCTAAGCACAGATACGCAGTATTTT. It is translated as CASSRETGLSTDTQYF.

The V gene is TRBV20-1, the J gene TRBJ2-2, with 14 bases aligning to TRBD2. The germline V gene has CDR1 DFQATT and CDR2 SNEGSKA (reference sequence). V was pared by 1 base and J by 3 bases, with 7 bases of the junction left unmatched. The CDR3 runs 18 residues. DNA of the CDR3: TGCAGTGCTAGAGGAGGGACTAGCGGGAGAGGGGACACCGGGGAGCTGTTTTTT. Translated, it gives CSARGGTSGRGDTGELFF.